Presented here are 31 T cell receptor beta chains from one specimen sequenced in a study of T cell repertoires in cytomegalovirus infection. Each CDR3 protein gets one entry after TCRdb re-called the reads with MiXCR. The sample yields around 530,000 distinct CDR3 sequences, 26% seen once. The sequenced sample consisted of PBMCs. All receptors derive from a human donor in good health (CMV status not recorded). Some clones in this sample may be carry-over from other donors' samples.

The CDR3 loop reads CASSSGWDSNQPQHF. As DNA, the CDR3 is TGTGCCAGCAGCTCTGGTTGGGATAGCAATCAGCCCCAGCATTTT. V gene TRBV28 combines with J gene TRBJ1-5; D gene uncertain. The CDR3 length is 15 residues. CDR1 is MDHEN, CDR2 SYDVKM, per germline. V lost 6 bases, J lost 0 bases, and 12 bases lay in between.

The genes are TRBV6-2 or TRBV6-3 and TRBJ2-7; D possibly corresponds to TRBD2 (5 bases). This CDR3 region has 14 residues. V dropped 6 bases and J dropped 3 bases, with 15 bases sitting between them. In germline, CDR1 is MNHEY, CDR2 SVGEGT. The CDR3 DNA follows: TGTGCCAGCAGAAACCCGGGATTAAACTACGAGCAGTACTTC. Translated, it gives CASRNPGLNYEQYF.

As for this clonotype: Being one base from a much bigger clone, this may be a read error. The genes are TRBV12-5 and TRBJ1-4; D not certain. The CDR3 is 15 amino acids. CDR1 is LGHNT, CDR2 FRNRAP, per germline. CDR3 DNA sequence: TGTGTTAGTGGTTTCACGCCGGCAACTAATGAAAAACTGTTTTTT. This codes for CVSGFTPATNEKLFF.

The chain joins TRBV20-1 to TRBJ2-1, with 7 bases that match TRBD2. Per the germline V gene, CDR1 is DFQATT and CDR2 is SNEGSKA (reference sequence). V shed 3 bases and J 1 base; nucleotides not matched to a gene: 6. CDR3 length: 15 residues. CDR3 sequence (DNA): TGCAGTGCTAGGAAAACGGGGGGTTCCTACAATGAGCAGTTCTTC. Amino acids: CSARKTGGSYNEQFF.

The rearrangement joins TRBV28 to TRBJ2-7, with D possibly called TRBD1 or TRBD2 (6 bases each). V was clipped by 4 bases and J by 6 bases, with 22 bases between them. Germline assignment: CDR1 MDHEN and CDR2 SYDVKM. There are 16 residues in the CDR3. The CDR3 sequence is CASSSTRGLVLGEQYF. The CDR3 DNA is TGTGCCAGCAGTTCGACACGGGGGCTTGTATTGGGCGAGCAGTACTTC.

The J gene is TRBJ2-2, the V gene TRBV19; D possibly uses TRBD1 or TRBD2 (6 bases each). The germline V gene has CDR1 LNHDA and CDR2 SQIVND (reference sequence). The length of the CDR3 is 15 residues. V shed 4 bases and J shed 9 bases, with 18 bases lying between them. The CDR3 loop is CASSRTGAGSRELFF. The CDR3, as DNA: TGTGCCAGTAGTAGAACGGGGGCGGGTTCCAGGGAGCTGTTTTTT.

This clonotype was picked up many times. This chain connects TRBV7-3 to TRBJ2-3, with 8 bases that match TRBD2. CDR3 length: 14 amino acids. Trimming cost V 5 bases and J 5 bases; bases outside gene matches: 6. The V gene's germline CDR1 is SGHTA and CDR2 FQGTGA. The CDR3 region has the DNA TGTGCCAGCAGCACCGGACTAGCTGTAGATACGCAGTATTTT. Its translation: CASSTGLAVDTQYF.

This clonotype was seen only once. The chain couples TRBV29-1 to TRBJ2-1; TRBD2 aligns across 9 bases. Germline CDR1 is SQVTM and CDR2 is ANQGSEA. CDR3 size: 17 residues. Trimming removed 1 base from V and 4 bases from J; junction bases left unmatched: 11. The CDR3 nucleotides read TGCAGCGTTGAAGGGACCCAGCGGGAGGCGAAATACAATGAGCAGTTCTTC. The encoded protein is CSVEGTQREAKYNEQFF.

This clonotype came up a few times. V is TRBV28 and J is TRBJ2-4, with TRBD1 matching 8 bases. The V segment lost 5 bases and the J segment 6 bases; nucleotides outside the gene matches: 6. CDR1 is MDHEN and CDR2 is SYDVKM in the germline V gene. CDR3 length: 14 amino acids. In DNA form, the CDR3 reads TGTGCCAGCAGTCCCCAACAGGGGGGAAACATTCAGTACTTC. Protein: CASSPQQGGNIQYF.

At least ten counts were recorded for this clonotype. The chain uses TRBV7-2 and TRBJ2-5, with D hard to call. Germline V gene lookup returns CDR1 SGHTA and CDR2 FQGNSA. With 2 bases removed from V and 3 bases from J, the gap between germline ends came to 10 bases. The CDR3 is 14 amino acids. The CDR3 loop reads CASSLSRAKETQYF. DNA of the CDR3: TGTGCCAGCAGCTTAAGTCGCGCAAAAGAGACCCAGTACTTC.

The V call is TRBV20-1, the J call TRBJ1-1; D perhaps matches TRBD1 (6 bases). V lost 7 bases to trimming and J lost 0 bases, with 21 bases between them. Germline CDR1 and CDR2: DFQATT and SNEGSKA (reference sequence). There are 16 residues in the CDR3. The CDR3 protein is CSDNQRYRALNTEAFF. CDR3 DNA sequence: TGCAGTGATAATCAGAGATACAGGGCCCTGAACACTGAAGCTTTCTTT.

The chain recombines TRBV28 with TRBJ2-3; unclear D gene. This CDR3 contains 15 residues. Germline lookup yields CDR1 MDHEN and CDR2 SYDVKM. The germline V and J ends were trimmed by 2 bases and 3 bases, with 12 bases remaining between them. CDR3 coding DNA: TGTGCCAGCAGTTTACAGCCTTTGGGGACAGATACGCAGTATTTT. It yields the protein CASSLQPLGTDTQYF.

The CDR3 region is CATWRGSGREQFF. In DNA, the CDR3 is TGTGCCACCTGGAGGGGTAGCGGGAGGGAGCAGTTCTTC. V gene TRBV10-3 combines with J gene TRBJ2-1, with TRBD2 identical over 10 bases. The CDR3 is made up of 13 amino acids. Germline values: CDR1 ENHRY, CDR2 SYGVKD. V lost 10 bases to trimming and J lost 10 bases; unmatched junction nucleotides: 10.

The J gene is TRBJ2-5, the V gene TRBV7-6, with 8 bases matching TRBD1. V shed 7 bases, J shed 3 bases, and the junction held 10 bases outside the gene matches. Germline CDR1 and CDR2: SGHVS and FNYEAQ. The CDR3 is made up of 15 amino acids. The CDR3 DNA is TGTGCCAGCACCCTAAGATCGGACAGGGAAGAGACCCAGTACTTC. Its translation: CASTLRSDREETQYF.

This sequence joins TRBV20-1 and TRBJ2-7; 11 positions match TRBD2. This CDR3 comprises 15 residues. Germline-derived CDR1 and CDR2 are DFQATT and SNEGSKA (reference sequence). V lost 0 bases, J lost 3 bases, and 4 bases stayed unmatched. CDR3 amino acids: CSARDVGTSGYEQYF. CDR3 nucleotides: TGCAGTGCTAGAGACGTTGGGACTAGCGGCTACGAGCAGTACTTC.

This clonotype showed up just a few times. The genes are TRBV12-3 or TRBV12-4 and TRBJ2-2, with D possibly being TRBD1 or TRBD2 (5 bases each). CDR3 length equals 15 residues. Trimming left V 5 bases short and J 6 bases short, with 16 bases between. CDR3 bases: TGTGCCAGCAGTAGGGGACCGAACGAGCCCGGGGAGCTGTTTTTT. Its translation: CASSRGPNEPGELFF.

This clonotype was counted only a few times. V usage is TRBV4-2 and J usage is TRBJ2-1, with TRBD2 matching over 12 bases. Germline V gene sequence: CDR1 LGHNA, CDR2 YNFKEQ. This CDR3 is built from 15 residues. Losses at the gene ends were 1 base for V and 10 bases for J; bases not matched to a gene: 5. In nucleotides, the CDR3 is TGTGCCAGCAGCCAAGTGACTAGCGGGAGAGAAGAGCAGTTCTTC. Translating it yields CASSQVTSGREEQFF.

This clonotype was counted between two and nine times. The CDR3 DNA is TGTGCCAGCAACGTTGGAGACTACTACAATGAGCAGTTCTTC. It codes for CASNVGDYYNEQFF. The J gene is TRBJ2-1, the V gene TRBV7-9, with D possibly being TRBD2 (5 bases). Germline V CDR1 and CDR2: SEHNR, FQNEAQ (reference sequence). The V end was cut by 7 bases, the J end by 3 bases, with 13 bases between. CDR3 size: 14 residues.

The rearrangement links TRBV11-3 to TRBJ2-1; 9 nucleotides line up with TRBD1. V trimming: 2 bases; J trimming: 2 bases; junction bases outside the gene matches: 4. The CDR3 contains 16 residues. Germline-derived CDR1 and CDR2 are SGHNT and YENEEA. The CDR3 nucleotides are TGTGCCAGCAGCTTATCAACAGGGGGCGCCTACAATGAGCAGTTCTTC. The encoded protein is CASSLSTGGAYNEQFF. Based on the CDR3 plus reference TRBV11-3 and TRBJ2-1, the full variable domain is EAGVVQSPRYKIIEKKQPVAFWCNPISGHNTLYWYLQNLGQGPELLIRYENEEAVDDSQLPKDRFSAERLKGVDSTLKIQPAELGDSAVYLCASSLSTGGAYNEQFFGPGTRLTVL.

This clonotype was observed many times. The gene calls are TRBV6-2 or TRBV6-3 and TRBJ2-7; unclear D gene. The V and J ends lost 0 bases and 0 bases respectively, with 15 bases between them. This CDR3 has 17 amino acids. Per germline, CDR1 MNHEY and CDR2 SVGEGT. The CDR3 DNA sequence: TGTGCCAGCAGTTACTCGATTACCCCCAGGAGCTCCTACGAGCAGTACGTC. As protein: CASSYSITPRSSYEQYV.

V gene TRBV20-1 combines with J gene TRBJ1-1; D possibly corresponds to TRBD1 (5 bases). The CDR3 sequence is 14 residues long. Germline V gene lookup returns CDR1 DFQATT and CDR2 SNEGSKA (reference sequence). V was clipped by 0 bases and J by 3 bases, with 11 bases between them. The chain's CDR3 is CSARDLLGDTEAFF. CDR3 bases: TGCAGTGCTAGAGACCTTCTAGGGGACACTGAAGCTTTCTTT.

This clonotype was seen at least ten times. V is TRBV7-6 and J is TRBJ2-1; 7 bases are a match to TRBD2. The CDR3 runs 15 residues. Germline V gene lookup returns CDR1 SGHVS and CDR2 FNYEAQ. The J segment lost 0 bases and the V segment lost 5 bases, leaving 4 bases of the junction unmatched. The CDR3 nucleotides are TGTGCCAGCAGCAGAGGGACTACCTCCTACAATGAGCAGTTCTTC. Encoded protein: CASSRGTTSYNEQFF.

This clonotype was observed a handful of times. The rearrangement joins TRBV29-1 to TRBJ2-1; TRBD2 aligns across 7 bases. From germline, CDR1 is SQVTM and CDR2 ANQGSEA. V was clipped by 2 bases and J by 13 bases; unmatched bases: 17. The CDR3 covers 15 residues. Here the CDR3 DNA reads TGCAGCGTTGAAAGGCAAAGTGGTAGCGGGCTAACTCAGTTCTTC. Protein: CSVERQSGSGLTQFF.

The gene calls are TRBV28 and TRBJ2-1, with 7 bases identical to TRBD2. CDR3 length equals 13 residues. The V gene end was trimmed by 11 bases and the J gene end by 5 bases; junction bases not matched to a gene: 9. Germline loops: CDR1 MDHEN, CDR2 SYDVKM. The CDR3 loop reads CALGGGPHNEQFF. CDR3 DNA sequence: TGTGCCTTGGGGGGAGGGCCCCACAATGAGCAGTTCTTC.

The chain recombines TRBV25-1 with TRBJ2-3; D might be TRBD1 (5 bases). The ends were cut back, 5 bases at V and 0 bases at J, with 24 bases in the middle. Per the germline V gene, CDR1 is MGHDK and CDR2 is SYGVNS. This CDR3 spans 19 amino acids. The CDR3 DNA reads TGTGCCAGCAGTCCATCTTACCCGACGACAGCGAATAGCACAGATACGCAGTATTTT. Its translation: CASSPSYPTTANSTDTQYF.

At least ten counts were recorded for this clonotype. The V and J genes are TRBV7-2 and TRBJ1-2; possibly TRBD1 for D (5 bases). CDR1 and CDR2 from the germline V gene are SGHTA and FQGNSA. CDR3 length: 15 amino acids. V lost 3 bases to trimming and J lost 4 bases, with 15 bases between them. CDR3 DNA: TGTGCCAGCAGCTTTTCACCGGGACGGTCCTATGGCTACACCTTC. This encodes CASSFSPGRSYGYTF.

This clonotype appeared many times. The V gene is TRBV7-2, the J gene TRBJ1-1, with 9 bases matching TRBD1. Losses at the gene ends were 3 bases for V and 6 bases for J; bases not matched to a gene: 5. The CDR3 totals 14 residues. Germline CDR1 and CDR2: SGHTA and FQGNSA. Here the CDR3 DNA reads TGTGCCAGCAGCTTTAACAGGGGGCTTTCTGAAGCTTTCTTT. The encoded protein is CASSFNRGLSEAFF.

This clonotype has just a few counts. The chain recombines TRBV7-2 with TRBJ2-5; either TRBD1 or TRBD2 may fit D (7 bases each). The germline V gene has CDR1 SGHTA and CDR2 FQGNSA. This CDR3 is built from 14 residues. V was shortened by 3 bases and J by 5 bases, with 13 bases between the two germline ends. CDR3 in amino acids: CASSFQGGGETQYF. The CDR3 DNA reads as TGTGCCAGCAGCTTTCAGGGGGGGGGGGAGACCCAGTACTTC.

J is TRBJ2-1 and V is TRBV7-2, with 8 bases aligning to TRBD2. CDR1 is SGHTA, CDR2 FQGNSA, per germline. This CDR3 has 13 amino acids. V trimming: 7 bases; J trimming: 7 bases; junction bases outside the gene matches: 6. Written as DNA, the CDR3 is TGTGCCAGCATGCCCCCGGGGGGGAATGAGCAGTTCTTC. The encoded protein is CASMPPGGNEQFF.

Many counts were recorded for this clonotype. V gene TRBV7-2 combines with J gene TRBJ2-7; TRBD2 aligns across 15 bases. The CDR3 is 17 residues long. V lost 5 bases and J lost 2; bases outside the gene matches: 7. Looked up from germline, CDR1 is SGHTA and CDR2 is FQGNSA. This chain's CDR3 is CASSGLAGGPYAYEQYF. CDR3 nucleotide sequence: TGTGCCAGCAGCGGACTAGCGGGAGGGCCTTACGCCTACGAGCAGTACTTC. Using reference TRBV7-2 and TRBJ2-7 for the parts outside the CDR3, the full variable domain is GAGVSQSPSNKVTEKGKDVELRCDPISGHTALYWYRQSLGQGLEFLIYFQGNSAPDKSGLPSDRFSAERTGGSVSTLTIQRTQQEDSAVYLCASSGLAGGPYAYEQYFGPGTRLTVT.

Ten or more counts support this clonotype. V usage is TRBV6-2 or TRBV6-3 and J usage is TRBJ1-1; 9 bases match TRBD1. Looked up from germline, CDR1 is MNHEY and CDR2 is SVGEGT. This CDR3 contains 14 residues. V trimming: 5 bases; J trimming: 4 bases; junction bases outside the gene matches: 5. The CDR3 region is CASSGTGTATEAFF. The CDR3 region has the DNA TGTGCCAGCAGTGGGACAGGGACGGCCACTGAAGCTTTCTTT.